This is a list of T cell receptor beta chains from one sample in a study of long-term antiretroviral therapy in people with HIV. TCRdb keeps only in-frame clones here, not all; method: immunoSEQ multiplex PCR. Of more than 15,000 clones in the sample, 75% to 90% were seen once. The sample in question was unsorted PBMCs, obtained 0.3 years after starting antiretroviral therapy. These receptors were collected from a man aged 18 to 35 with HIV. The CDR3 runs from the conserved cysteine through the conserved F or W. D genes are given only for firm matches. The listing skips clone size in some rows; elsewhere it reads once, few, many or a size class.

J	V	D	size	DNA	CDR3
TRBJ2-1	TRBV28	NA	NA	TGTGCCAGCAGTTTAATCCTCAATGAGCAGTTCTTC	CASSLILNEQFF
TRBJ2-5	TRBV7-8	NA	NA	TGTGCCAGCAGCTTATTAGGGATGGAGACCCAGTACTTC	CASSLLGMETQYF
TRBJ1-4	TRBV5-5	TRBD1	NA	TGTGCCAGCAGCTTCCCGGTGGGACAGAAGGATGAAAAACTGTTTTTT	CASSFPVGQKDEKLFF
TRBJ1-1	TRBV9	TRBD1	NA	TGTGCCAGCAGCTCAGGACAGGGGGCGATGTACACTGAAGCTTTCTTT	CASSSGQGAMYTEAFF
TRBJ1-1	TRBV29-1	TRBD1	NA	TGCAGCGTTGAACTTTGGACAGGGAGGACTGAAGCTTTCTTT	CSVELWTGRTEAFF
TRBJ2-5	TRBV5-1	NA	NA	TGCGCCAGCAGCTTGGATCCCCTGACTAGTCAAAAAGAGACCCAGTACTTC	CASSLDPLTSQKETQYF
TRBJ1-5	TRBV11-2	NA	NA	TGTGCCAGCAGCTTAGATCAACGGGGGACCCAGCATTTT	CASSLDQRGTQHF
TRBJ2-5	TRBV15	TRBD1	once	TGTGCCACCAGCAGAGGCCCCAGGGGGGAGACCCAGTACTTC	CATSRGPRGETQYF
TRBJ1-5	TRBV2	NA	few	TGTGCCAGCAGGGATCGGGGTTTTCAGCCCCAGCATTTT	CASRDRGFQPQHF
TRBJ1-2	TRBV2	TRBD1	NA	TGTGCCAGCAGGGGGGACAGGGGCGATGGCTACACCTTC	CASRGDRGDGYTF
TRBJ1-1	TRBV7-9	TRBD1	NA	TGTGCCAGCAGCTCAATCCCGGGACAGGGGATAGGAGCTTTCTTT	CASSSIPGQGIGAFF
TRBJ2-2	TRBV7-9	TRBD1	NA	TGTGCCAGCAGCTTAACATCAGGGGGCCACACCGGGGAGCTGTTTTTT	CASSLTSGGHTGELFF
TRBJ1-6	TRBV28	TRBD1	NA	TGTGCCAGCAGTTCGGACAGGGTTGGGTATTCACCCCTCCACTTT	CASSSDRVGYSPLHF
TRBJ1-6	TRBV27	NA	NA	TGTGCCAGCAGTTTGACCCGGGACCGATACTCCTATAATTCACCCCTCCACTTT	CASSLTRDRYSYNSPLHF
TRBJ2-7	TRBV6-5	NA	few	TGTGCCAGCAGTTACTCGGGGAGGGGGGTGTACGAGCAGTACTTC	CASSYSGRGVYEQYF
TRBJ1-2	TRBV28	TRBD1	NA	TGTGCCAGCAGCCCCCCGGGACAGGAGGCACCAATCTATGGCTACACCTTC	CASSPPGQEAPIYGYTF
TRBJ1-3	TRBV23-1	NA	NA	TGCGCCAGCAGTCAATCGGAAGTTTTCTCTGGAAACACCATATATTTT	CASSQSEVFSGNTIYF
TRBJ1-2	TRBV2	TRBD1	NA	TGTGCCAGCAGGATTGACGGGACAGGACCTATTGGCACCTTC	CASRIDGTGPIGTF
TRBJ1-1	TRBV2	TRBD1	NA	TGTGCCAGCAGTGAAGCGGGACAGGGTGAAGCTTTCTTT	CASSEAGQGEAFF
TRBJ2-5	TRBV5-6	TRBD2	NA	TGTGCCAGCAGCTTTTTTCTACTAGCGGGGGGCCCAGAGACCCAGTACTTC	CASSFFLLAGGPETQYF
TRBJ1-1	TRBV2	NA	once	TGTGCCAGCAGTGAACAGGGAATGAACACTGAAGCTTTCTTT	CASSEQGMNTEAFF
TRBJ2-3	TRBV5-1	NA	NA	TGCGCCAGCAGCTTGGGGGGGGCAGGAGATACGCAGTATTTT	CASSLGGAGDTQYF
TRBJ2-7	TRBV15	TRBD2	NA	TGTGCCACCAGCGGACCGGGACTAGCGGGGGCGGCCTACGAGCAGTACTTC	CATSGPGLAGAAYEQYF
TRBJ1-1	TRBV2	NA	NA	TGTGCCAGCAGTGAAGCCAGAGGAGAAGCTTTCTTT	CASSEARGEAFF
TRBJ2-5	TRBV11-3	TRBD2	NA	TGTGCCAGCAGCTTAGGCCGGGGAGCGGGGGGGCCAGAGACCCAGTACTTC	CASSLGRGAGGPETQYF
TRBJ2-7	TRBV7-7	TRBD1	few	TGTGCTAGCAGCCTAGACAGGGGGCTGAGCGAGCAGTACTTC	CASSLDRGLSEQYF
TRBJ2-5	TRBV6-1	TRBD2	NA	TGTGCCAGCAGTCTCCTGGGGGGGAGTCAAGAGACCCAGTACTTC	CASSLLGGSQETQYF
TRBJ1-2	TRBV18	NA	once	TGTGCCAGCTCACCAGATGGGACGGCGAACTATGGCTACACCTTC	CASSPDGTANYGYTF
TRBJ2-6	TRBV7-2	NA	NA	TGTGCCAGCAGCCTGGACAGTTTCTCTGGGGCCAACGTCCTGACTTTC	CASSLDSFSGANVLTF
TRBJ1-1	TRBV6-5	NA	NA	TGTGCCAGCAGTTACATGAGGGGCACTGAAGCTTTCTTT	CASSYMRGTEAFF